This T cell receptor beta chain was observed in a study of cytomegalovirus exposure and HLA in healthy donors. Whole-study findings and limits: A previous analysis found most TCR beta V segments productive roughly 87% or roughly 30% of the time.

This PCR relied on a set of 60 Vbeta primers and 13 Jbeta primers. Authors' processing steps: There were 80 million to 95 million unique TCR beta chains by a later count, and 8.5 million to 14 million of them were shared. The data were produced by immunoSEQ multiplex PCR, yet TCRdb's version contains in-frame clones alone and is incomplete. V, J and clone size were drawn from that table, and D and trimming were deduced from the DNA. This sample's clone table lists 35,000 to 45,000 clones. To note about this clone: Its cognate antigen is unknown.

The V gene end was trimmed by 5 bases and the J gene end by 12 bases; junction bases not matched to a gene: 8. The CDR3 has 11 amino acids. Looked up from germline, CDR1 is SGHDT and CDR2 is YYEEEE. The V call is TRBV5-6, the J call TRBJ2-7; 7 positions agree with TRBD1. Sequencing input: PBMCs. This clonotype was sampled from a human donor in good health. The chain's CDR3 is CASSFGQVTYF. As DNA, the CDR3 is TGTGCCAGCAGTTTTGGACAGGTTACGTACTTC.